Listed below are T cell receptor beta chains from one sample, sequenced in a study of T cells in Graves' hyperthyroidism and ophthalmopathy. TCRdb reprocessed the multiplex PCR reads with MiXCR, giving one entry per CDR3 protein. The table shows over 200,000 distinct CDR3 sequences, with approximately 17% occurring only once. Sequenced material: blood. The receptor source for this set is a man in his forties or fifties with Graves' hyperthyroidism. Both conserved end residues are part of each CDR3. The D gene is left open where the match is weak. The size of a clone is reported for some rows only, either as once, few or many, or as a class for expanded clones.

many TRBD2 16 TRBJ2-5 TRBV7-3 TGTGCCAGCAGCTTAACGGCTAGCGGGGGACAAGAGACCCAGTACTTC CASSLTASGGQETQYF
many . 13 TRBJ2-7 TRBV12-3/TRBV12-4 TGTGCCAGCAGTTTAGGGGGGCCCTACGAGCAGTACTTC CASSLGGPYEQYF
many TRBD2 12 TRBJ2-1 TRBV20-1 TGCAGTGCTAGAAGCGGGAACAATGAGCAGTTCTTC CSARSGNNEQFF
few . 11 TRBJ1-2 TRBV27 TGTGCCAGCGGACAGTACTATGGCTACACCTTC CASGQYYGYTF
many TRBD1 14 TRBJ2-7 TRBV6-1 TGTGCCAGGCAGGGGACAGGGAAATCCTACGAGCAGTACTTC CARQGTGKSYEQYF
many TRBD1 15 TRBJ1-5 TRBV5-6 TGTGCCAGCAGCTTGGGGACAGGGGGGTATCAGCCCCAGCATTTT CASSLGTGGYQPQHF
once . 13 TRBJ1-6 TRBV6-4 TGTGCCAGCAGTGAATTGAATAATTCACCCCTCCACTTT CASSELNNSPLHF
many TRBD2 18 TRBJ2-5 TRBV28 TGTGCCAGCAGTCTCATAGGGTTCAGCGGGAAGGGCCAAGAGACCCAGTACTTC CASSLIGFSGKGQETQYF
many . 13 TRBJ2-3 TRBV2 TGTGCCAGCGGGGGTGGGATAGCCGATACGCAGTATTTT CASGGGIADTQYF
many . 14 TRBJ2-7 TRBV11-3 TGTGCCAGCAGCTTAGATACAAAATCCTACGAGCAGTACTTC CASSLDTKSYEQYF
many TRBD2 12 TRBJ2-5 TRBV29-1 TGCAGCGTTGAAGGCGGGGGAGAGACCCAGTACTTC CSVEGGGETQYF
. . 12 TRBJ1-2 TRBV6-1 TGTGCCGGTTCGGCGCCCCCCTATGGCTACACCTTC CAGSAPPYGYTF
few . 14 TRBJ2-3 TRBV6-1 TGTGCCAGCAGAGGCGGGTATTTCACAGATACGCAGTATTTT CASRGGYFTDTQYF
many . 15 TRBJ1-1 TRBV5-1 TGCGCCAGCAGCTTGTTACCAGACTTGAACACTGAAGCTTTCTTT CASSLLPDLNTEAFF
few TRBD2 18 TRBJ2-2 TRBV24-1 TGTGCCACCAGTGATTATAGCGGGAGAGGAGTTAGCACCGGGGAGCTGTTTTTT CATSDYSGRGVSTGELFF
few . 14 TRBJ2-6 TRBV29-1 TGCAGCGTTGACGGGGCTTCCGGGGCCAACGTCCTGACTTTC CSVDGASGANVLTF
many TRBD1 13 TRBJ2-7 TRBV29-1 TGCAGCGTTGAGGGACAGGGGGGCTACGAGCAGTACTTC CSVEGQGGYEQYF
many . 14 TRBJ2-5 TRBV6-2/TRBV6-3 TGTGCCAGCAGTTACAACGGTCTCGCAGAGACCCAGTACTTC CASSYNGLAETQYF
many . 13 TRBJ2-3 TRBV12-3/TRBV12-4 TGTGCCAGCAGATCAGGACTCACAGATACGCAGTATTTT CASRSGLTDTQYF
many . 14 TRBJ1-5 TRBV18 TGTGCCAGCTCACCAGTGGATAGCAATCAGCCCCAGCATTTT CASSPVDSNQPQHF
many . 13 TRBJ2-1 TRBV11-3 TGTGCCAGCAGCTCCTTGTTGGGTAGGGAGCAGTTCTTC CASSSLLGREQFF
few . 12 TRBJ2-7 TRBV30 TGTGCCTGGAGTAGGCTAGATTACGAGCAGTACTTC CAWSRLDYEQYF
many . 12 TRBJ2-3 TRBV18 TGTGCCAGCTCAGCGTCATCCGCTACGCAGTATTTT CASSASSATQYF
. TRBD2 14 TRBJ2-1 TRBV11-2 TGTGCCAGCAGCTTAGATCGACTAGCGCTAGAGCAGTTCTTC CASSLDRLALEQFF
. . 12 TRBJ2-7 TRBV5-1 TGCGCCAGCAGCGGCTTCTCCTACGAGCAGTACTTC CASSGFSYEQYF
many . 13 TRBJ2-7 TRBV30 TGTGCCTGGAGTTTCTTTGTGGGGGACGAGCAGTACTTC CAWSFFVGDEQYF
many . 15 TRBJ2-1 TRBV7-3 TGTGCCAGCAGCTTAAGAACAGGGATGTACAATGAGCAGTTCTTC CASSLRTGMYNEQFF
. TRBD2 14 TRBJ2-5 TRBV6-2/TRBV6-3 TGTGCCAGCAGTTACTCTCTAGCGGGAGAGACCCAGTACTTC CASSYSLAGETQYF
many TRBD2 16 TRBJ2-3 TRBV12-3/TRBV12-4 TGTGCCAGCAGTTTAGTAGCGGGAGGAGTAACAGATACGCAGTATTTT CASSLVAGGVTDTQYF
many TRBD1 18 TRBJ2-4 TRBV5-1 TGCGCCAGCAGCGGGGGACAGGGGGCGAGCGAGGCCAAAAACATTCAGTACTTC CASSGGQGASEAKNIQYF
. . 15 TRBJ1-6 TRBV5-1 TGCGCCAGCAGCCGGGACTTACAGAACAATTCACCCCTCCACTTT CASSRDLQNNSPLHF
. TRBD1 15 TRBJ2-1 TRBV9 TGTGCCAGCAGCGCGGGACAGGGAGCCGGGAATGAGCAGTTCTTC CASSAGQGAGNEQFF
many . 13 TRBJ2-3 TRBV2 TGTGCCAGCACGATGGGCCCCACAGATACGCAGTATTTT CASTMGPTDTQYF
. . 13 TRBJ1-2 TRBV10-2 TGCGCCAGCAGTGAGATCGAAGGGCGAGACTACACCTTC CASSEIEGRDYTF
. . 14 TRBJ1-6 TRBV27 TGTGCCAGCAGTTATGGGGGGCGGGGTTCACCCCTCCACTTT CASSYGGRGSPLHF
many . 15 TRBJ2-2 TRBV28 TGTGCCAGCAGTTTTCCAGACAGGAACACCGGGGAGCTGTTTTTT CASSFPDRNTGELFF
few TRBD2 17 TRBJ2-7 TRBV15 TGTGCCACCAGCAGGGATAAGACTAGCGGGAGCCCCTACGAGCAGTACTTC CATSRDKTSGSPYEQYF
many . 14 TRBJ2-7 TRBV12-3/TRBV12-4 TGTGCCAGCAGTTTAGATGGCGGCTCCTACGAGCAGTACTTC CASSLDGGSYEQYF
few . 14 TRBJ2-7 TRBV28 TGTGCCAGCAAAGCAACGGTGGTCTCCTACGAGCAGTACTTC CASKATVVSYEQYF
. TRBD1 15 TRBJ2-4 TRBV20-1 TGCAGTGCTCACGCGACAGGGACGACCAAAAACATTCAGTACTTC CSAHATGTTKNIQYF
many . 13 TRBJ2-7 TRBV6-1 TGTGCCAGCAGGCAGGGACCCCCCGCCGAGCAGTACTTC CASRQGPPAEQYF
few TRBD2 14 TRBJ2-3 TRBV29-1 TGCAGCGTAAGGCGGGAGGGCCGGTCAGATACGCAGTATTTT CSVRREGRSDTQYF
. . 11 TRBJ1-2 TRBV28 TGTGCCAGCAGTTCCAGGAGTTTCTACACCTTC CASSSRSFYTF
many . 14 TRBJ2-2 TRBV18 TGTGCCAGCTCACCAACTACTAGTTCCGGGGAGCTGTTTTTT CASSPTTSSGELFF
many . 13 TRBJ1-2 TRBV2 TGTGCCAGCAGTGAAGAGGCAGGCTATGGCTACACCTTC CASSEEAGYGYTF
. . 14 TRBJ1-1 TRBV7-9 TGTGCCAGCCCCCTGCGGGGGGCTGGCACTGAAGCTTTCTTT CASPLRGAGTEAFF
many . 14 TRBJ1-2 TRBV20-1 TGCAGTGGCGATAAAACGGCGGGCGGCTATGGCTACACCTTC CSGDKTAGGYGYTF
. TRBD2 13 TRBJ2-1 TRBV2 TGTGTCAGCAAGGGACTAGGGTACAATGAGCAGTTCTTC CVSKGLGYNEQFF
. . 15 TRBJ1-1 TRBV4-1 TGCGCCAGCAGCCAAGAACAAACTACAGGGAGAGGAGCTTTCTTT CASSQEQTTGRGAFF
. . 12 TRBJ2-3 TRBV5-1 TGCGCCAGCAGCTTGCTGCAGGATACGCAGTATTTT CASSLLQDTQYF
. . 14 TRBJ2-1 TRBV6-1 TGTGCCATTCGTCCTCTCGGGCGGTTGGGTGAGCAGTTCTTC CAIRPLGRLGEQFF
many . 13 TRBJ1-1 TRBV6-1 TGTGCCAGCAGCCCACGGGCGAGCACTGAAGCTTTCTTT CASSPRASTEAFF
many . 11 TRBJ2-7 TRBV28 TGTGCCAGCAGTTCTCTATCCGAGCAGTACTTC CASSSLSEQYF
many . 14 TRBJ1-4 TRBV28 TGTGCCAGCAGTTTATCATCTTTTAATGAAAAACTGTTTTTT CASSLSSFNEKLFF
once TRBD1 13 TRBJ1-1 TRBV28 TGTGCCAGCAGTTTCGCCGGGACAGGGATAGCTTTCTTT CASSFAGTGIAFF